Sequencing of this T cell receptor (beta chain) was carried out in a study of patients and donors after allogeneic stem cell transplantation (dated by TCRdb to 2020 to 2022). As regards this clonotype: Its antigen has not been determined. The sample holds no much larger clone one base away, and base qualities are not on file.

CDR1 and CDR2, looked up from the germline V gene, are MNHNS and SASEGT. V is shortened by 6 bases, J by 4 bases, and the region joining them spans 18 bases. The CDR3 runs 15 residues from the cysteine to the phenylalanine. Only the CDR3 DNA stays, 45 bases, in frame from base 1. Library generation was performed with RT-PCR. The instrument given in TCRdb is NextSeq 550. The public reads were reprocessed in TCRdb via fastp at Q25 and MiXCR, keeping in-frame beta chains. CDR3 protein duplicates are merged, each entry listing the most common genes and DNA. The table for this sample lists some 880,000 distinct CDR3 sequences; roughly 18% of them were counted only once. The top ten constitute 5% to 6.5% of the sample.

The V and J segments used are TRBV6-1 and TRBJ2-5; the D gene is perhaps TRBD1 or TRBD2, each of them matching over 6 bases. Sequencing was performed on blood, either unsorted or a sorted T cell fraction (not recorded which). The TCR sequence derives from a human donor who was either an allogeneic HSCT recipient or a stem cell or donor lymphocyte infusion donor (not recorded which). It is not recorded whose cells these are; they may come from a transplant donor. Read as DNA, the sequence is TGTGCCAGCAGCCCCGACAGGAGGGGATTAGAGACCCAGTACTTC. Its product reads: CASSPDRRGLETQYF.